This T cell receptor (beta chain) was captured in a study of cytomegalovirus exposure and HLA in healthy donors. Study-level results: A later analysis linked a missense variant in DCLRE1C to the trimming of TCR beta V and J genes. Sequencing probably produced one cluster of sequence variants that were highly shared.

This CDR3 spans 15 amino acids. The ends were cut back, 4 bases at V and 0 bases at J, with 12 bases in the middle. CDR1 and CDR2 from the germline V gene are SQVTM and ANQGSEA. On this clone itself: Its antigen is unknown.

The study ran its PCR with 60 Vbeta and 13 Jbeta primers. Clones were read by immunoSEQ multiplex PCR, and TCRdb kept only the in-frame ones, dropping some. The sample records approximately 140,000 clones, about four fifths being singletons. The receptor comes from a man aged 50 or older in good health and CMV-seropositive. The chain combines TRBV29-1 with TRBJ2-2, with a weak D call TRBD2 (6 bases). Input material: PBMCs. Written as DNA, the CDR3 is TGCAGCGTTGGAACCCGGGAGTCGAACACCGGGGAGCTGTTTTTT. This gives the protein CSVGTRESNTGELFF.